This TCR beta chain was identified in a study of cytomegalovirus exposure and HLA in healthy donors (dated by TCRdb to the late 2010s). For the wider study: According to an earlier analysis of a few hundred of the donors, about 179 million T cells yielded 120 million or so unique TCR beta sequences and approximately 300 Gb of sequence data. Approximately 300 gigabases of sequencing data and around 88 million unique TCR sequences made up an early release that covered some 640 HLA-typed donors. Among the roughly 400 genotyped donors, 75% to 90% belonged to the genetic ancestry cluster associated with self-reported Caucasian donors. The study aimed to test whether signatures of past pathogen exposure could be identified by cataloging public T cell receptors. The study used immunosequencing to profile the T cell repertoires of approximately 690 subjects and linked those repertoires to cytomegalovirus serostatus. Besides the first cohort of approximately 670 subjects, a separate validation cohort made up of over 100 different subjects was used. High-throughput TCR immunosequencing, statistical association of individual TCRs with disease status, and machine learning were combined to predict cytomegalovirus infection status. To study patterns of TCR occurrence, a later analysis re-analyzed previously published TCR beta repertoires from more than 550 donors and added high-resolution HLA genotyping. The later analysis used no new phenotypic data to find candidate immune exposures, relying instead on TCR beta sequences and their occurrence across donors. An earlier analysis of 587 of the donors applied high-throughput TCR beta sequencing to assess whether each TCR beta V gene segment acted as functional or pseudogenic. Donor age, sex, ethnicity and CMV serostatus were collected together with the repertoire data. In a later genetic analysis, genome-wide SNP genotypes for about 55% of the 666 donors were used, and that subset was treated as a discovery cohort. All discovery cohort repertoires had been generated using a single sequencing platform. HLA typing covered class I and class II loci at four-digit resolution. The number of typed donors differed by locus: roughly 620-630 for A, B, C, DRB1 and DQB1; 522 for DQA1; 606 for DPA1; and around 470 for DPB1. About five DR-DQ haplotypes were treated as single units for association and clustering because of strong linkage in the cohort. Among some 400 genotyped donors of the cohort, an average of about 240,000 unique TCR beta nucleotide sequences were sequenced per donor, around 18% of them non-productive. Here is what the overall study found, with its caveats: CMV serostatus was the only immune exposure information available for the cohort. Compared with equally common non-associated chains, HLA-associated TCR beta chains in a later analysis were more clonally expanded and had lower generation probabilities. A further reported finding was that TCR beta sequences accurately predicted the HLA-A and HLA-B alleles for most subjects in the first cohort. Presence/absence analyses assumed roughly uniform sequencing depth across donors, an assumption that may not hold. Because counts were too low, more than 15 rarely observed V segments, including chromosome 9 orphons, were left out of the earlier analysis of some 640 of the donors. A cluster of highly shared sequence variants was judged likely to represent a technical artifact of the sequencing pipeline. HLA typing was unavailable for some donors at each locus, so association tests used only the typed subset. Most TCR sequences were seen in very few donors, while some public TCRs were found in many individuals. The cohort was sequenced for TCR beta chains only, and without alpha or paired-chain data the features that could be detected were limited. A later genetic analysis associated a missense DCLRE1C variant with V-gene and J-gene trimming of TCR beta chains, and an independent cohort replicated the association. At a false discovery rate of 0.05, a later analysis linked under 20,000 TCR beta sequences to specific HLA alleles. A later analysis found that TCR association rates varied across HLA loci, with DRB1 alleles showing the most associated TCRs and HLA-C alleles the fewest. The 87-base-pair reads could not distinguish some IMGT-functional V segments, including TRBV6-2 and TRBV6-3, so those segments were excluded. When HLA alleles, especially DR and DQ, strongly co-occurred, attributing TCR associations to individual alleles was difficult. Most CMV-associated TCR beta chains appeared to be HLA-restricted in a later analysis, and the HLA associations seemed to be driven largely by CMV exposure. Three of the identified cytomegalovirus-associated TCR beta chains were confirmed in vitro to be specific for cytomegalovirus antigens. According to the authors, the approach could potentially be generalized to other disease states and immunological phenotypes. In both the original and validation cohorts, the classifier was reported to diagnose cytomegalovirus status with high specificity and sensitivity. According to a later analysis, parvovirus B19, influenza, CMV and Epstein-Barr virus appeared linked to several top co-occurrence clusters. Correlated functional status among segregating V segments might be attributable to linkage disequilibrium, but an unknown experimental factor could not be ruled out. In a later genetic analysis, fewer N-insertions in productive TCRs were reported among donors in an Asian-associated ancestry cluster than the 666-donor mean. Broadly in line with IMGT annotations, most TCR beta V segments showed up in productive rearrangements about 87% or about 30% of the time in an earlier analysis of under 700 of the donors. In the study, roughly 160 TCR beta chains were listed as associated with cytomegalovirus.

CDR1 SGHTA and CDR2 FQGTGA are derived from the germline V gene. The CDR3 numbers 14 residues from cysteine through phenylalanine. CDR3 DNA only is kept here, 42 bases in frame from base 1. The trim is 1 base for V and 5 bases for J, with a gap of 10 bases between the germline ends. The cohort was made up of roughly 670 healthy bone marrow donors. Cohort members were all nominally healthy when sampled, although unrecorded immune exposures were likely present. The donor tested CMV seropositive and was one of the 289 seropositive cohort members. Each donor provided a peripheral blood sample, and peripheral blood mononuclear cells were used for TCR beta sequencing. The Qiagen DNeasy Blood Extraction Kit was used to extract genomic DNA from the blood cell samples. With regard to this clone: No antigen is known for it. Qualities for individual bases were not recorded, and no much larger clone is one base off.

Receptor amplification or capture employed the immunoSEQ multiplex PCR assay. The multiplex PCR relied on a mix of 60 forward primers for TCR Vbeta segments and 13 reverse primers for TCR Jbeta segments. The CDR3 region of rearranged TCR beta genes was amplified from genomic DNA with a multiplex PCR assay. On the Illumina HiSeq System, the amplified TCR beta libraries were sequenced as 87-base-pair reads. The paper's processing steps were these. Across the roughly 700 repertoires, a later analysis counted around 80 million unique TCR beta chains, 9.5 million to 12 million of which were shared by at least two donors. Raw reads were error-corrected and collapsed into unique sequences by a nearest-neighbor algorithm in which closely related sequences were merged to remove PCR and sequencing errors. V, D and J gene segments were assigned by aligning CDR3 sequences to IMGT reference sequences. Each retained sequence needed at least a six-nucleotide match to both a V gene segment and a J gene segment. Rearrangements were called productive when the CDR3 lacked stop codons and stayed in frame with V and J; all others were non-productive. CDR3 was defined according to IMGT convention as the region running from the second conserved V-encoded cysteine to the conserved J-encoded phenylalanine. In an earlier analysis of 587 of the donors, sequences lacking an unambiguous match to a single V gene segment were excluded. In an earlier analysis of approximately 610 of the donors, V segments were called functional above 56.7% productive rearrangements and were called segregating when the between-donor standard deviation exceeded 5%. To diagnose cytomegalovirus status from the catalog of TCR beta chain sequences, a statistical classification framework was built. In a later analysis, TCR nucleotide sequences were compared against IMGT/GENE-DB human TR gene sequences so that V and J genes could be assigned. Using the TCRdist pipeline, a later analysis assigned CDR3 sequences along with most-parsimonious VDJ recombination scenarios. A later analysis defined each TCR beta chain by its CDR3 amino acid sequence plus V-gene family, and excluded reads lacking a unique V-gene family. In a later analysis, a few hundred highly shared, low-generation-probability nucleotide sequences were removed to address suspected cross-contamination and a sequencing artifact. In a later analysis, a clonal expansion index for each public chain was calculated from normalized within-repertoire ranks of inferred template counts. In a later analysis, generation probabilities were computed using a VDJ recombination model fitted to out-of-frame rearrangements, and the results were checked against IGoR. In a later analysis, TCR-TCR, TCR-HLA and TCR-CMV co-occurrence was scored with hypergeometric tests, and a repertoire-size bias correction was applied to TCR pairs. To estimate false discovery rates, a later analysis permuted the HLA or CMV assignments 20 times. In a later analysis, co-occurring TCRs were grouped with DBSCAN, and TCRdist sequence similarity was added when clustering was performed within HLA-allele-positive subsets. Repertoires with fewer than 30,000 or more than 120,000 public chains, plus five repertoires with anomalous nucleotide sharing, were excluded from co-occurrence clustering. Entries here come from immuneACCESS through TCRdb and include only in-frame sequences with V and J called. Some clones fail to appear in such tables; in the studies checked, an unresolved V gene covers under half of the shortfall, and the cause of the remainder is unknown. V, J and clone size reflect that table, while D and trimming were determined from the DNA. Within this sample are about 160,000 clones, with about 72% of them counted one time only. Under 2.5% of the sample is held by the ten biggest clonotypes.

The sample was PBMCs. Recombination joined TRBV7-3 with TRBJ2-3; TRBD1 is perhaps the D gene, given 6 matching bases. This clonotype was obtained from a man between 45 and 60 years old in good health and CMV-seropositive. The CDR3 in this case is CASSLNGGGDTQYF. The sequence in DNA is TGTGCCAGCAGCTTAAATGGGGGCGGAGATACGCAGTATTTT. Supplemented by the reference TRBV7-3 and TRBJ2-3 proteins around the CDR3, the complete variable domain is GAGVSQTPSNKVTEKGKYVELRCDPISGHTALYWYRQSLGQGPEFLIYFQGTGAADDSGLPNDRFFAVRPEGSVSTLKIQRTERGDSAVYLCASSLNGGGDTQYFGPGTRLTVL.